The TCR beta chain under discussion was sequenced for a study of Graves' ophthalmopathy and Graves' hyperthyroidism. This clonotype was seen many times. Its cognate antigen is unknown. Study findings and constraints: Among thyroid clonotypes expanded above 0.001 frequency, most also appeared in blood.

Germline CDR1 SNHLY, CDR2 FYNNEI. The CDR3 has 14 amino acids. Deletions cut 7 bases from V and 8 bases from J, with 18 bases between. Amplification of the TCR beta CDR3 regions used RNA transcripts (as template). After a first-round RT-PCR with HTBI primers, a second-round multiplex PCR was run. TCRdb analysed the multiplex PCR reads with MiXCR anew, one entry per CDR3 protein. The profile covers hundreds of thousands of distinct CDR3 sequences, with roughly 21% appearing a single time and around two fifths taken by the ten largest. Ophthalmopathy cases showed moderate-to-severe activity, scoring CAS ≥3 and NOSPECS ≥4, with duration under 3 months. Clinical symptoms, serum thyroxine, TRAb, thyroid ultrasound and orbital computed tomography were relied on for diagnosis. The PBMC fraction was derived from around 10 ml of fresh peripheral blood.

V and J are TRBV2 and TRBJ2-4, with D tentatively TRBD2 (5 bases). Sequenced sample: peripheral blood. The sequence was collected from a woman in her forties or fifties with Graves' ophthalmopathy. CDR3 coding DNA: TGTGCCAGCATTTGGACGGGAAGTACGCACATTCAGTACTTC. It encodes CASIWTGSTHIQYF.